This section outlines one TCR beta chain sequence together with its context. This sample was taken from a study of blood T cell repertoires in COVID-19. Study context: There were acute and convalescent COVID-19 samples, and they came from the United States, Italy and Spain. From T cells, B-cell-depleted T cells, or PBMCs came the material, which was cDNA or gDNA.

During active infection, Seattle patients enrolled and were then monitored through disease. Original processing methods: By means of reference gene primer amplification, nucleated cell counts were estimated. Data came from immunoSEQ multiplex PCR; TCRdb stores just in-frame clones and leaves some out. Clonal size and the V and J genes are those of that table, whereas D and trimming came from the DNA. Here the sample spans about 130,000 clones, around nine tenths being singletons. Germline assignment: CDR1 LGHDT and CDR2 YNNKEL (reference sequence). The CDR3 sequence is 14 residues long. Germline trimming cut 3 bases from V and 0 bases from J; bases unmatched to any gene: 0.

This clonotype originated in a woman in her sixties or seventies with COVID-19, enrolled during active disease. This chain uses TRBV3-1 (or the pseudogene TRBV3-2) with TRBJ1-1; 8 positions agree with TRBD1. Sequences were obtained from peripheral blood. The CDR3 region is CASSQGQVNTEAFF. CDR3 bases: TGTGCCAGCAGCCAGGGACAGGTGAACACTGAAGCTTTCTTT.